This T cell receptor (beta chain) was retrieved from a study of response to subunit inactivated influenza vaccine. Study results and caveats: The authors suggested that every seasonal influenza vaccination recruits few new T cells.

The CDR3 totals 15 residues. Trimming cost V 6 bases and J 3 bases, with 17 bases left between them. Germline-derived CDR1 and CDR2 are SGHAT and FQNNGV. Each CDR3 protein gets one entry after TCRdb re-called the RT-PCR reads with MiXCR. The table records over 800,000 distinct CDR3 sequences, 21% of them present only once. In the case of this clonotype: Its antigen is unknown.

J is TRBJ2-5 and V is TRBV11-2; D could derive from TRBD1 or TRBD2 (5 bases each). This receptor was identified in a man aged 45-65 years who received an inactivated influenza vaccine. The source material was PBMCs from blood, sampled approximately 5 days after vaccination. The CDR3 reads CASRLVGPVKETQYF. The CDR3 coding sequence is TGTGCCAGCAGATTGGTGGGACCGGTAAAAGAGACCCAGTACTTC.